A single sample is the source of the 23 T cell receptor beta chains below, sequenced in a study of T cells in Graves' hyperthyroidism and ophthalmopathy. It was RNA transcripts that yielded the amplified TCR beta CDR3 regions. The HTBI primer set was used in a first-round RT-PCR of the TCR CDR3. TCRdb fed the multiplex PCR reads into MiXCR, producing one record per CDR3 protein. The table has around 700,000 distinct CDR3 sequences, around a third seen once. The sample consisted of blood. The origin of the receptors is a middle-aged woman with Graves' hyperthyroidism.

In its sample, this clonotype was seen a few times. This rearrangement joins TRBV5-1 to TRBJ2-5; D not resolved. The CDR3 covers 14 residues. Germline V gene lookup returns CDR1 SGHRS and CDR2 YFSETQ. V lost 3 bases, J lost 4 bases, and 13 bases lay in between. The chain's CDR3 is CASSYSGSRETQYF. CDR3 DNA: TGCGCCAGCAGCTACTCGGGTAGCAGAGAGACCCAGTACTTC.

The V call is TRBV19, the J call TRBJ1-2; maybe TRBD1 (6 bases). This CDR3 region has 13 residues. The V and J ends lost 8 bases and 6 bases respectively, with 16 bases between them. Germline loops: CDR1 LNHDA, CDR2 SQIVND (reference sequence). The CDR3 spells CASGGQGWNGYTF. The CDR3 region has the DNA TGTGCCAGTGGCGGGCAGGGGTGGAATGGCTACACCTTC.

This clonotype appeared a few times. The J gene is TRBJ1-5, the V gene TRBV4-3; the match to TRBD1 covers 9 bases. V was pared by 5 bases and J by 1 base, with 3 bases of the junction left unmatched. Germline CDR1 reads LGHNA; CDR2 reads YSLEER. The CDR3 is made up of 15 amino acids. CDR3 sequence (DNA): TGCGCCAGCAGCTATGACAGGGGGAGCAATCAGCCCCAGCATTTT. Protein product: CASSYDRGSNQPQHF.

This clonotype occurred many times. In nucleotides, the CDR3 is TGCAGCGTTGGGGCAGACTACTTCCGCTACACCTTC. It is translated as CSVGADYFRYTF. The chain links TRBV29-1 to TRBJ1-2; D is uncertain. With 4 bases removed from V and 9 bases from J, the gap between germline ends came to 15 bases. This CDR3 contains 12 residues. Germline V gene data show CDR1 as SQVTM and CDR2 as ANQGSEA.

Details on this clonotype: This may be a read error: a much more frequent sequence differs by one nucleotide. The chain joins TRBV24-1 to TRBJ1-1; 9 bases match TRBD1. Per the germline V gene, CDR1 is KGHDR and CDR2 is SFDVKD. The CDR3 extends over 13 amino acids. The CDR3 reads CATTDRGNTEASF. The CDR3 nucleotides read TGTGCCACCACCGACAGGGGGAACACTGAAGCTTCCTTT.

This clonotype was observed many times. The chain recombines TRBV14 with TRBJ1-1; D is undetermined. The CDR3 contains 13 residues. The V and J ends lost 5 bases and 1 base respectively, with 8 bases between them. Germline V lookup: CDR1 SGHDN, CDR2 FVKESK. As DNA, the CDR3 is TGTGCCAGCAGCGGTCAATCGAACACTGAAGCTTTCTTT. Translated: CASSGQSNTEAFF.

This clonotype was seen a handful of times. The chain uses TRBV9 and TRBJ1-6, with D tentatively TRBD1 (5 bases). The CDR3 totals 12 residues. Trimming shortened V by 1 base and J by 16 bases, and 12 bases separated the two germline ends. The germline V gene encodes CDR1 SGDLS and CDR2 YYNGEE. This CDR3 is CASSVMGRKLHF. The CDR3 nucleotides are TGTGCCAGCAGCGTAATGGGGCGGAAACTCCACTTT.

The J gene is TRBJ1-6, the V gene TRBV7-8; 10 nucleotides match TRBD1. Germline CDR1 is SGHVS and CDR2 is FQNEAQ. The CDR3 has 13 residues. With V trimmed by 4 bases and J by 14 bases, 5 bases remained unmatched. DNA of the CDR3: TGTGCCAGCAGCTGGGGACAGGGGTTCACCCTCCACTTT. It specifies CASSWGQGFTLHF.

This clonotype was counted ten times or more. The rearrangement joins TRBV12-3 or TRBV12-4 to TRBJ1-5; 8 nucleotides line up with TRBD1. V trimming: 5 bases; J trimming: 6 bases; junction bases outside the gene matches: 6. This CDR3 has 14 amino acids. In DNA, the CDR3 is TGTGCCAGCAGTGGCGGACAGGGACGTCAGCCCCAGCATTTT. Amino acids: CASSGGQGRQPQHF.

This rearrangement joins TRBV14 to TRBJ2-7, with 7 bases aligning to TRBD1. J was trimmed by 2 bases and V by 1 base; bases with no gene match: 17. The germline V gene encodes CDR1 SGHDN and CDR2 FVKESK. The CDR3 is 19 amino acids. The DNA of the CDR3 is TGTGCCAGCAGCCAAGCCGACCCTGGGACAGTAATGACCACCTACGAGCAGTACTTC. Translating it yields CASSQADPGTVMTTYEQYF.

This clonotype was seen more than once but under ten times. V is TRBV6-5 and J is TRBJ1-6; D may be TRBD1 (5 bases). CDR1 is MNHEY and CDR2 is SVGAGI in the germline V gene. Trimming shortened V by 5 bases and J by 9 bases, and 20 bases separated the two germline ends. The CDR3 spans 16 residues. In nucleotides, the CDR3 is TGTGCCAGCAGTGAATTGGGGGGGGGGAGCGGTTCACCCCTCCACTTT. Its translation: CASSELGGGSGSPLHF.

Worth noting for this clonotype: A read error may explain this, as a much larger clone is one base away. The J gene is TRBJ2-5, the V gene TRBV20-1; D is unclear. TRBJ2-7 explains the end of the DNA better; the J call may be wrong. The CDR3 has 12 residues. Germline V gene lookup returns CDR1 DFQATT and CDR2 SNEGSKA (reference sequence). The DNA for the CDR3 is TGCAGTGCTTACGGATCTCTGGACGAGCAGTACTTC. Protein product: CSAYGSLDEQYF.

Written as DNA, the CDR3 is TGTGCCAGCAGCCAACAAAATCGGGTCGGGGAGCTGTTTTTT. It codes for CASSQQNRVGELFF. This rearrangement joins TRBV10-3 to TRBJ2-2; the D is unclear. The V end was cut by 10 bases, the J end by 7 bases, with 19 bases between. This CDR3 spans 14 amino acids. The V gene's germline CDR1 is ENHRY and CDR2 SYGVKD.

J is TRBJ1-4 and V is TRBV12-3 or TRBV12-4; TRBD1 matches 8 bases. The CDR3 contains 14 residues. The V and J ends lost 6 bases and 7 bases, in that order; junction bases with no gene match: 7. The CDR3 is CASRSQGVSEKLFF. For the CDR3, the DNA is TGTGCCAGCAGGTCACAGGGGGTTAGTGAAAAACTGTTTTTT.

On this clonotype itself: This sequence may be a read error, since a much larger clone differs from it by one base. The chain couples TRBV6-2 or TRBV6-3 to TRBJ2-5, with D perhaps TRBD1 (6 bases). From germline, CDR1 is MNHEY and CDR2 SVGEGT. The CDR3 sequence is 16 residues long. V was cut by 5 bases and J by 7 bases, with 23 bases left in between. CDR3 in amino acids: CASSPQHWAGEGTQYF. The CDR3 coding sequence is TGTGCCAGCAGTCCACAACATTGGGCAGGGGAAGGGACCCAGTACTTC.

For this clonotype: A read error is possible here, since a much larger clone lies one base away. The V gene is TRBV11-2, the J gene TRBJ1-2; a weak D match, TRBD1 (6 bases). Germline CDR1 and CDR2: SGHAT and FQNNGV. V was clipped by 5 bases and J by 6 bases, with 13 bases between them. This CDR3 spans 13 amino acids. The CDR3 reads CASSRTGFDGYTF. DNA of the CDR3: TGTGCCAGCAGCCGAACAGGGTTCGATGGCTACACCTTC.

The rearrangement links TRBV7-2 to TRBJ1-4, with TRBD1 matching 7 bases. CDR3 length: 16 residues. Germline values: CDR1 SGHTA, CDR2 FQGNSA. V lost 5 bases and J lost 2; bases outside the gene matches: 8. The CDR3 DNA follows: TGTGCCAGCAGCCCCGGGACAGCGGGGACTAATGAAAAACTGTTTTTT. Translated: CASSPGTAGTNEKLFF. Based on the CDR3 plus reference TRBV7-2 and TRBJ1-4, the full variable domain is GAGVSQSPSNKVTEKGKDVELRCDPISGHTALYWYRQSLGQGLEFLIYFQGNSAPDKSGLPSDRFSAERTGGSVSTLTIQRTQQEDSAVYLCASSPGTAGTNEKLFFGSGTQLSVL.

Turning to this clonotype: A much larger clone is a single base away; this may be a read error. The rearrangement joins TRBV9 to TRBJ1-2; D is undetermined. CDR1 and CDR2 (germline): SGDLS, YYNGEE. The CDR3 sequence is 13 residues long. In DNA form, the CDR3 reads TGTGTCAGCAGCGTTCTTGAAGAAGGGAGCTACACCTTC. It codes for CVSSVLEEGSYTF.

V usage is TRBV12-3 or TRBV12-4 and J usage is TRBJ2-5; D is possibly TRBD2 (5 bases). Trimming left V 6 bases short and J 3 bases short, with 14 bases between. The length of the CDR3 is 14 residues. The DNA for the CDR3 is TGTGCCAGCAGCCAGAGTAGCGACAAAGAGACCCAGTACTTC. Amino acid sequence: CASSQSSDKETQYF.

This rearrangement joins TRBV6-5 to TRBJ1-6; no firm D call. The CDR3 contains 16 residues. Germline V gene sequence: CDR1 MNHEY, CDR2 SVGAGI. Trimming took 8 bases from V and 4 from J, leaving 18 bases between them. CDR3 DNA: TGTGCCAGCCTACCTACGGGAGCCTTTTATAATTCACCCCTCCACTTT. It specifies CASLPTGAFYNSPLHF.

This clonotype was found a few times. The V and J genes are TRBV7-8 and TRBJ1-2, with D hard to call. Germline CDR1 and CDR2: SGHVS and FQNEAQ. V was shortened by 5 bases and J by 4 bases, with 20 bases between the two germline ends. The CDR3 extends over 16 amino acids. The CDR3 coding sequence is TGTGCCAGCAGCCTTGGAGGACCGGGAACCAGCTATGGCTACACCTTC. Translation gives CASSLGGPGTSYGYTF.

This clonotype was detected a few times. The J gene is TRBJ2-7, the V gene TRBV19; no reliable D call. From germline, CDR1 is LNHDA and CDR2 SQIVND (reference sequence). CDR3 length: 11 amino acids. V was trimmed by 3 bases and J by 5 bases, leaving 5 bases between them. Here the CDR3 reads CASSIGHEQYF. In nucleotides, the CDR3 is TGTGCCAGTAGTATCGGCCACGAGCAGTACTTC.

The chain has TRBV7-2 and TRBJ1-2; D call uncertain. V was pared by 5 bases and J by 4 bases, with 17 bases between. Germline V CDR1 and CDR2: SGHTA, FQGNSA. CDR3 length: 15 residues. The CDR3 DNA reads as TGTGCCAGCAGCCAAGGAAACGGACTGCTCTATGGCTACACCTTC. It translates to CASSQGNGLLYGYTF.